Listed below are T cell receptor beta chains from one sample, sequenced in a study of cytomegalovirus exposure and HLA in healthy donors. Profiled with immunoSEQ multiplex PCR; TCRdb holds only in-frame clones, not every one. The data hold 230,000 or so clones, with around nine tenths observed a single time. Material: PBMCs. All receptors come from a woman aged 18-29 years in good health and CMV-seronegative. Both conserved end residues are part of each CDR3. Clone size is shown for a subset of rows, as once, few, many or a class of expanded clone.

j_call: TRBJ2-7; v_call: TRBV7-9; clone_size: .; cdr3_aa: CASSSTSDPSTTYEQYF
j_call: TRBJ1-2; v_call: TRBV18; clone_size: .; cdr3_aa: CASSPYRDKGGYTF
j_call: TRBJ2-7; v_call: TRBV27; clone_size: .; cdr3_aa: CASRHRTAYEQYF
j_call: TRBJ2-3; v_call: TRBV6-5; clone_size: .; cdr3_aa: CASSYTGGADTQYF
j_call: TRBJ1-1; v_call: TRBV6-1; clone_size: .; cdr3_aa: CASSETGNAEAFF
j_call: TRBJ2-1; v_call: TRBV9; clone_size: .; cdr3_aa: CASSAEVFSSYNEQFF
j_call: TRBJ1-1; v_call: TRBV12-1; clone_size: .; cdr3_aa: CASSFPGEGTEAFF
j_call: TRBJ1-1; v_call: TRBV28; clone_size: .; cdr3_aa: CASSVTGNTEAFF
j_call: TRBJ2-1; v_call: TRBV27; clone_size: .; cdr3_aa: CASKTGTSVYNEQFF
j_call: TRBJ2-5; v_call: TRBV30; clone_size: once; cdr3_aa: CAYTLAGGVETQYF